This entry describes one T cell receptor (beta chain). This sample is drawn from a study of blood T cell repertoires in COVID-19. Study as a whole: Researchers got acute and convalescent COVID-19 samples from the United States, Italy and Spain. The analysed material was cDNA or gDNA that came from T cells, B-cell-depleted T cells, or PBMCs.

V trimming: 1 base; J trimming: 2 bases; junction bases outside the gene matches: 9. This CDR3 has 18 amino acids. Germline V gives CDR1 LGHNA, CDR2 YSLEER. In the original analysis: Amplification of reference gene primers provided the estimated nucleated cell counts. The repertoire was sequenced with immunoSEQ multiplex PCR; TCRdb's copy has only in-frame clones and lacks some. The DNA was the basis for D and trimming; V, J and clone size are from that table. The sample contains about 140,000 clones, around 80% of which appear only once. The chain carries TRBV4-3 and TRBJ2-2; 8 nucleotides line up with TRBD2. The sequence came from a man aged 55 to 70 with acute or convalescent COVID-19. The sequencing sample was made of peripheral blood. The CDR3 loop reads CASSQVRSSGVNTGELFF. The CDR3 DNA sequence: TGCGCCAGCAGCCAAGTTCGGAGTAGCGGGGTAAACACCGGGGAGCTGTTTTTT.